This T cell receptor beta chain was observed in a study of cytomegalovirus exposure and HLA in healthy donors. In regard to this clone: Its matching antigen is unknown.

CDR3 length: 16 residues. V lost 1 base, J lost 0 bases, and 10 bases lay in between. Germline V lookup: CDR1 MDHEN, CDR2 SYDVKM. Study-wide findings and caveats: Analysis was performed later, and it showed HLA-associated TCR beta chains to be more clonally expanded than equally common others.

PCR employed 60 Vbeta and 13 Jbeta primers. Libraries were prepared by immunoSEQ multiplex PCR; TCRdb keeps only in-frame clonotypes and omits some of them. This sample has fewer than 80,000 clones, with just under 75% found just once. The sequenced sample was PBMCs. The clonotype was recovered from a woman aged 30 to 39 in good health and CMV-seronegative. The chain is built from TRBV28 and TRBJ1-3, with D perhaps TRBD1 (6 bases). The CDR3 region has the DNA TGTGCCAGCAGTTTATATGGGGGCCTCTCTGGAAACACCATATATTTT. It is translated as CASSLYGGLSGNTIYF. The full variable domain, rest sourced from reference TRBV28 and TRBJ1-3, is DVKVTQSSRYLVKRTGEKVFLECVQDMDHENMFWYRQDPGLGLRLIYFSYDVKMKEKGDIPEGYSVSREKKERFSLILESASTNQTSMYLCASSLYGGLSGNTIYFGEGSWLTVV.